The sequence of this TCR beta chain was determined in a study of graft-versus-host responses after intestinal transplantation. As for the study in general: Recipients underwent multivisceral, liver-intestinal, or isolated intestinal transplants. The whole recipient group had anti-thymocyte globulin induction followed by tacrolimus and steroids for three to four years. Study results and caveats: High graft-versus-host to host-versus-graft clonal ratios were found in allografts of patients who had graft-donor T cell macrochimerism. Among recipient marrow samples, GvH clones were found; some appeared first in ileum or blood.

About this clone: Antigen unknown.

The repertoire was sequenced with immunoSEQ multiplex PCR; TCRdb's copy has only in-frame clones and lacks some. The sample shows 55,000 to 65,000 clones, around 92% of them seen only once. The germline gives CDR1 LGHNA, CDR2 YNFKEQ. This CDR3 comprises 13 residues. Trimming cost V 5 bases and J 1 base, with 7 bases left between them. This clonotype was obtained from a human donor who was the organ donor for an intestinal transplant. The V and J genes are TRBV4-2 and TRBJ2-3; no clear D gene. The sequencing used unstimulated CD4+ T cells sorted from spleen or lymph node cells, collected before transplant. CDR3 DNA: TGTGCCAGCAGCTTGGCGGGCACAGATACGCAGTATTTT. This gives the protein CASSLAGTDTQYF.